One and the same sample provided the 21 T cell receptor beta chains below, sequenced in a study of cytomegalovirus exposure and HLA in healthy donors. The PCR used 60 Vbeta and 13 Jbeta primers. TCRdb's table, derived via immunoSEQ multiplex PCR, lists solely in-frame clones and lacks some. The sample contains 150,000 to 200,000 clones, over 70% of which appear only once. Sequencing used PBMCs. The source of these receptors is a woman aged 18-29 years in good health and CMV-seronegative.

The chain uses TRBV4-1 and TRBJ1-1, with TRBD1 as a possible D gene (6 bases). The V gene's germline CDR1 is MGHRA and CDR2 YSYEKL. Trimming left V 1 base short and J 9 bases short, with 15 bases between. This CDR3 spans 14 amino acids. The CDR3 loop is CASSQVGVGAKAFF. CDR3 nucleotide sequence: TGCGCCAGCAGCCAAGTAGGGGTGGGGGCGAAAGCTTTCTTT.

Regarding this clone: In the same sample, other DNA sequences code for this CDR3. The rearrangement uses TRBV15 and TRBJ1-2; weak D call: TRBD1 (6 bases). Deletions cut 0 bases from V and 6 bases from J, with 17 bases between. The CDR3 has 16 amino acids. Germline V gene lookup returns CDR1 LNHNV and CDR2 YYDKDF (reference sequence). CDR3 sequence: CATSRDFEKQGHGYTF. The DNA for the CDR3 is TGTGCCACCAGCAGAGATTTCGAGAAACAGGGTCATGGCTACACCTTC. Full variable domain (outside the CDR3, taken from reference TRBV15 and TRBJ1-2): DAMVIQNPRYQVTQFGKPVTLSCSQTLNHNVMYWYQQKSSQAPKLLFHYYDKDFNNEADTPDNFQSRRPNTSFCFLDIRSPGLGDTAMYLCATSRDFEKQGHGYTFGSGTRLTVV.

The rearrangement joins TRBV15 to TRBJ2-1; 10 bases line up with TRBD2. The CDR3 length is 19 residues. Germline CDR1 and CDR2: LNHNV and YYDKDF (reference sequence). Germline trimming cut 0 bases from V and 0 bases from J; bases unmatched to any gene: 8. CDR3 sequence: CATSREGSGLAASYNEQFF. CDR3 DNA: TGTGCCACCAGCAGAGAAGGCAGTGGACTAGCGGCCTCCTACAATGAGCAGTTCTTC.

The J gene is TRBJ1-2, the V gene TRBV9; the D is unclear. V shed 4 bases and J shed 7 bases, with 20 bases lying between them. The CDR3 runs 15 residues. The V gene's germline CDR1 is SGDLS and CDR2 YYNGEE. This CDR3 reads CASSSRRGKVSGYTF. The CDR3 coding sequence is TGTGCCAGCAGCTCTCGTCGAGGGAAGGTTAGTGGCTACACCTTC.

The chain couples TRBV11-3 to TRBJ2-7; no reliable D call. CDR3 length: 13 amino acids. The germline gives CDR1 SGHNT, CDR2 YENEEA. Between the trimmed V and J ends, which lost 3 bases and 1 base, there was a span of 7 bases. The CDR3, as DNA: TGTGCCAGCAGCTTTGCGGATTCCTACGAGCAGTACTTC. Translation gives CASSFADSYEQYF. Variable domain in full (rest from reference TRBV11-3 and TRBJ2-7): EAGVVQSPRYKIIEKKQPVAFWCNPISGHNTLYWYLQNLGQGPELLIRYENEEAVDDSQLPKDRFSAERLKGVDSTLKIQPAELGDSAVYLCASSFADSYEQYFGPGTRLTVT.

The chain links TRBV19 to TRBJ2-5; TRBD1 might be the D (5 bases). The DNA end favors TRBJ2-7, so the J call may be wrong. Germline V CDR1 and CDR2: LNHDA, SQIVND (reference sequence). The CDR3 sequence is 14 residues long. Written as DNA, the CDR3 is TGTGCCAGTAGTTTGACAGAGTATTCCTACGAGCAGTACTTC. This gives the protein CASSLTEYSYEQYF.

CDR3 coding DNA: TGTGCCAGCAGTTCCCCGCGCCGACAGGGGGAATTAGAAAAACTGTTTTTT. As protein: CASSSPRRQGELEKLFF. V and J are TRBV27 and TRBJ1-4; TRBD1 agrees at 9 bases. CDR3 length equals 17 residues. J gave up 8 bases and V 4 bases, and 14 bases lay outside the gene matches. Germline V gene data show CDR1 as MNHEY and CDR2 as SMNVEV (reference sequence).

The genes are TRBV9 and TRBJ2-3; 7 bases agree with TRBD1. The CDR3 totals 16 residues. Germline V CDR1 and CDR2: SGDLS, YYNGEE. The ends lost 0 bases at V and 0 bases at J; junction bases unmatched: 4. The CDR3 DNA is TGTGCCAGCAGCGTAGGAGGGGGCGCGAGCACAGATACGCAGTATTTT. Amino acid sequence: CASSVGGGASTDTQYF.

A few counts support this clone. The rearrangement links TRBV5-1 to TRBJ1-1, with D hard to call. Trimming took off 5 bases at V and 5 bases at J, with 16 bases between the two ends. The length of the CDR3 is 14 residues. Looked up from germline, CDR1 is SGHRS and CDR2 is YFSETQ. The CDR3 reads CASSYWEGRTEAFF. As DNA, the CDR3 is TGCGCCAGCAGTTACTGGGAGGGCAGAACTGAAGCTTTCTTT.

The V and J genes are TRBV18 and TRBJ2-7, with 9 bases identical to TRBD1. With V trimmed by 9 bases and J by 5 bases, 11 bases remained unmatched. Germline CDR1 is KGHSH and CDR2 is LQKENI. The CDR3 is 14 amino acids. In DNA form, the CDR3 reads TGTGCCAGTGCCACGGGACAGGGTTTCAACGAGCAGTACTTC. It codes for CASATGQGFNEQYF.

The rearrangement uses TRBV21-1 and TRBJ2-5; the tabulated D call, TRBD2, remains unverified against the DNA. The better agreement between TRBJ2-7 and the DNA end casts doubt on the J call. TRBV21-1 is a recognized pseudogene. The CDR3 totals 15 residues. CDR3 protein: CASSNRAGSSYEQYF. In nucleotides, the CDR3 is TGTGCCAGCAGCAACCGAGCGGGGAGCTCCTACGAGCAGTACTTC.

The chain joins TRBV28 to TRBJ1-1, with 7 bases aligning to TRBD1. Unmatched junction bases numbered 12, after V lost 6 bases and J lost 5 bases. The germline V gene encodes CDR1 MDHEN and CDR2 SYDVKM. The CDR3 has 15 residues. This CDR3 reads CASSSPGRGFTEAFF. CDR3 nucleotide sequence: TGTGCCAGCAGCTCCCCCGGCAGGGGGTTTACTGAAGCTTTCTTT.

On this clone itself: The junction departs from the called germline gene at one end, perhaps through a read error. The gene calls are TRBV5-1 and TRBJ2-4, with D possibly TRBD1 on 5 matching bases. Germline lookup yields CDR1 SGHRS and CDR2 YFSETQ. This CDR3 comprises 14 residues. The CDR3 is CASSSRTSKNSQYF. DNA of the CDR3: TGCGCCAGCAGCTCGAGGACAAGTAAAAACAGTCAGTACTTC.

This clone has more than one count but fewer than ten. The V and J genes are TRBV30 and TRBJ1-6; the match to TRBD1 covers 7 bases. Losses at the gene ends were 4 bases for V and 8 bases for J; bases not matched to a gene: 11. In germline, CDR1 is GTSNPN, CDR2 SVGIG (reference sequence). CDR3 size: 15 residues. The CDR3 DNA reads TGTGCCTGGACCCCCCTGGACAGGAGATATTCACCCCTCCACTTT. Its protein is CAWTPLDRRYSPLHF.

This sequence joins TRBV5-1 and TRBJ2-7, with 9 bases aligning to TRBD1. The CDR3 is 14 residues long. Per the germline V gene, CDR1 is SGHRS and CDR2 is YFSETQ. Unmatched junction bases numbered 6, after V lost 4 bases and J lost 4 bases. CDR3 residues: CASSHGQGLYEQYF. DNA of the CDR3: TGCGCCAGCAGCCACGGACAGGGGCTTTACGAGCAGTACTTC.

This chain connects TRBV28 to TRBJ2-2; weak D call: TRBD2 (5 bases). V was cut by 5 bases and J by 5 bases, with 15 bases left in between. The CDR3 length is 15 residues. Germline CDR1 and CDR2: MDHEN and SYDVKM. The CDR3 sequence: CASSGADWRTGELFF. The CDR3 nucleotides are TGTGCCAGCAGTGGTGCGGACTGGCGTACCGGGGAGCTGTTTTTT.

This rearrangement joins TRBV4-1 to TRBJ1-5; 8 bases are shared with TRBD1. CDR1 MGHRA and CDR2 YSYEKL come from the germline V gene. The CDR3 runs to 16 residues. V lost 0 bases and J lost 6; bases outside the gene matches: 7. Here the CDR3 reads CASSQDLDRGVQPQHF. The CDR3 nucleotides read TGCGCCAGCAGCCAAGACTTAGACAGGGGCGTTCAGCCCCAGCATTTT.

The chain carries TRBV19 and TRBJ2-2; 7 nucleotides agree with TRBD1. CDR1 is LNHDA and CDR2 is SQIVND in the germline V gene (reference sequence). After removal of 5 bases from V and 2 bases from J, the junction contained 2 bases not matched to a gene. The CDR3 runs to 14 residues. The CDR3 loop reads CASSWTGNTGELFF. CDR3 nucleotides: TGTGCCAGTAGTTGGACAGGTAACACCGGGGAGCTGTTTTTT.

CDR3 loop: CASRWTGNNEQFF. The CDR3 nucleotides are TGTGCCAGCAGATGGACAGGGAACAATGAGCAGTTCTTC. This chain uses TRBV6-1 with TRBJ2-1; 8 nucleotides line up with TRBD1. The CDR3 loop spans 13 amino acids. The V gene's germline CDR1 is MNHNS and CDR2 SASEGT. Trimming at V came to 6 bases and at J to 5 bases, leaving 3 bases not matched to a gene.

This clone was recorded only once. The chain is built from TRBV25-1 and TRBJ2-3; 7 nucleotides match TRBD1. V was clipped by 3 bases and J by 4 bases; unmatched bases: 4. Germline values: CDR1 MGHDK, CDR2 SYGVNS. This CDR3 spans 14 amino acids. CDR3 in amino acids: CASSDSTGPDTQYF. The CDR3 nucleotides are TGTGCCAGCAGTGACTCGACAGGGCCAGATACGCAGTATTTT.

V usage is TRBV6-5 and J usage is TRBJ1-2, with D tentatively TRBD1 (5 bases). The germline CDR1 and CDR2 sequences are MNHEY and SVGAGI. Trimming took off 4 bases at V and 8 bases at J, with 20 bases between the two ends. CDR3 length equals 15 residues. The CDR3 loop is CASSSRQILQGGYTF. As DNA, the CDR3 is TGTGCCAGCAGTTCCCGACAGATCCTTCAGGGCGGCTACACCTTC.